The T cell receptor beta chain described here comes from a study of T cell clonality in common variable immunodeficiency. Points from the study as a whole: CVID subjects showed higher TCRbeta clonality than healthy controls. Common variable immunodeficiency TCR beta sequences reportedly had fewer deletions and N-nucleotide insertions.

Reduced serum IgG, IgA and/or IgM plus specific antibody deficiency defined CVID. Of CVID subjects, under 17 were female and fewer than 30 male, mean age about 40. Libraries were prepared by immunoSEQ multiplex PCR; TCRdb keeps only in-frame clonotypes and omits some of them. The data show 25,000 to 30,000 clones, with none appearing a single time. CDR3 length equals 13 residues. The V gene end was trimmed by 3 bases and the J gene end by 6 bases; junction bases not matched to a gene: 5. CDR1 and CDR2 from the germline V gene are SQVTM and ANQGSEA. This clone was observed at least ten times. The antigen is unknown. Coverage ceases 3 residues before the CDR3 finishes, and the germline J gene fills in the end.

Material: peripheral blood mononuclear cells. The chain employs TRBV29-1 and TRBJ2-7, with 10 bases lining up with TRBD2. The source of this sequence is a human donor with common variable immunodeficiency. This chain's CDR3 is CSVDTSGVSEQYF. CDR3 DNA, as far as it was read: TGCAGCGTTGATACTAGCGGGGTTTCCGAG.